This TCR beta chain was observed in a study of shared clonotypes between healthy human individuals. Broader study findings: Some clonotypes were shared by all four sorted-subset donors, while others were not shared. The non-shared ones had lower generation probabilities than the shared ones. It was anticipated that sequencing depth would influence how many clonotypes donors shared. Generally, naive subsets (rather than memory subsets) showed larger estimated richness.

Profiled with immunoSEQ multiplex PCR; TCRdb holds only in-frame clones, not every one. The data contain about 2.3 million clones, 93% of them singletons. Losses at the gene ends were 0 bases for V and 0 bases for J; bases not matched to a gene: 7. The CDR3 totals 19 residues. In germline, CDR1 is SGHRS, CDR2 YFSETQ. There were only Caucasian adults among the donors, and all lived in Nashville, Tennessee. Points on this clone: As yet, its antigen is unknown.

The V call is TRBV5-1, the J call TRBJ2-6; 9 nucleotides align to TRBD1. The specimen was naive CD4+ T cells from PBMCs. The subset was: CD45RA+ positively selected. The origin of this receptor is a man aged 18 to 29 in good health. Some clones in this sample may be carry-over from other donors' samples. For the CDR3, the DNA is TGCGCCAGCAGCTTGGCCATTGGGGACAGGGACTCTGGGGCCAACGTCCTGACTTTC. Translated, it gives CASSLAIGDRDSGANVLTF.